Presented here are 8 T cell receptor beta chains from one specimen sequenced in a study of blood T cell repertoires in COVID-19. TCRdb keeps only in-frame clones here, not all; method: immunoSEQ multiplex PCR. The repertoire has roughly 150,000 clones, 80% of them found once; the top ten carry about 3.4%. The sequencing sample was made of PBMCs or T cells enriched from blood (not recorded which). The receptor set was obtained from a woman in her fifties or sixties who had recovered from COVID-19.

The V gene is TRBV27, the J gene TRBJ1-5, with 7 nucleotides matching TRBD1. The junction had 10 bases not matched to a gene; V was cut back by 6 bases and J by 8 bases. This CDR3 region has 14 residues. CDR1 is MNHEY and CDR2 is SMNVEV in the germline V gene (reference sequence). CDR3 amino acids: CASRGQTLVEPQHF. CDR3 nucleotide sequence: TGTGCCAGCAGGGGACAGACCCTCGTGGAGCCCCAGCATTTT.

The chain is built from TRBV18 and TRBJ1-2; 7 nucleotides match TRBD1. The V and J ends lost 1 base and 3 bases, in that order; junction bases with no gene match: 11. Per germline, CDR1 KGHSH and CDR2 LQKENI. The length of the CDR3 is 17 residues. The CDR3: CASSPLATQGYYYGYTF. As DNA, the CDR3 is TGTGCCAGCTCACCACTAGCGACACAGGGGTACTACTATGGCTACACCTTC.

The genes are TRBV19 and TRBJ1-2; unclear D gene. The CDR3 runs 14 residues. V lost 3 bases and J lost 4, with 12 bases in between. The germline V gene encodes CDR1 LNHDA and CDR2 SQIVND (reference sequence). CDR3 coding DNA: TGTGCCAGTAGTATTGGGCCCGGCCTCTATGGCTACACCTTC. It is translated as CASSIGPGLYGYTF.

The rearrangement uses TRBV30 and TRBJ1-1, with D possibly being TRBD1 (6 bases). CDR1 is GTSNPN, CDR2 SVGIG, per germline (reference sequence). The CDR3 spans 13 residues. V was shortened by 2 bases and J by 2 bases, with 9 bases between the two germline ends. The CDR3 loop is CAWSQDRNTEAFF. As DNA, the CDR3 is TGTGCCTGGAGTCAGGACAGAAACACTGAAGCTTTCTTT. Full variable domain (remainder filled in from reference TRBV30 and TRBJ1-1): SQTIHQWPATLVQPVGSPLSLECTVEGTSNPNLYWYRQAAGRGLQLLFYSVGIGQISSEVPQNLSASRPQDRQFILSSKKLLLSDSGFYLCAWSQDRNTEAFFGQGTRLTVV.

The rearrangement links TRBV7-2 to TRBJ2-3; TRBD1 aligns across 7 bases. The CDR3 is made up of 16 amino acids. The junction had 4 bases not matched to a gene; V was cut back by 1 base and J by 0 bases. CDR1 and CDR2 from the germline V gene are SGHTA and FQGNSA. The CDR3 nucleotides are TGTGCCAGCAGCTTAGTTCCAGGGGGAAGCACAGATACGCAGTATTTT. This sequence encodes CASSLVPGGSTDTQYF.

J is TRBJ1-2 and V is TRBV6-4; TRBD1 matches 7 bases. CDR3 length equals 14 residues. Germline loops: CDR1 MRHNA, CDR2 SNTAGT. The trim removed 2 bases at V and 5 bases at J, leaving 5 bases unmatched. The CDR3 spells CASSDGDREYGYTF. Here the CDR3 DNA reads TGTGCCAGCAGTGACGGAGACAGGGAATATGGCTACACCTTC.

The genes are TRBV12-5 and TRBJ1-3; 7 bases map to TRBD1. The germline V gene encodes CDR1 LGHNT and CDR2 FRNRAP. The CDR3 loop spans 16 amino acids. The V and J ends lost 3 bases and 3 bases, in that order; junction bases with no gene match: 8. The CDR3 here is CASGLRTGVGGNTIYF. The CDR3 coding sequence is TGTGCTAGTGGTTTACGCACAGGGGTAGGTGGAAACACCATATATTTT.

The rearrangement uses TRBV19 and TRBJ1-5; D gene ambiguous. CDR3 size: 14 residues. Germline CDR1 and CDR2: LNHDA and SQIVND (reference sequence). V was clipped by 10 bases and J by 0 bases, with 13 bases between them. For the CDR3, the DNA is TGTGCCACCGGGGAGGAGATTAGCAATCAGCCCCAGCATTTT. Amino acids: CATGEEISNQPQHF. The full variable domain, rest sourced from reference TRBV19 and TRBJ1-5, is DGGITQSPKYLFRKEGQNVTLSCEQNLNHDAMYWYRQDPGQGLRLIYYSQIVNDFQKGDIAEGYSVSREKKESFPLTVTSAQKNPTAFYLCATGEEISNQPQHFGDGTRLSIL.